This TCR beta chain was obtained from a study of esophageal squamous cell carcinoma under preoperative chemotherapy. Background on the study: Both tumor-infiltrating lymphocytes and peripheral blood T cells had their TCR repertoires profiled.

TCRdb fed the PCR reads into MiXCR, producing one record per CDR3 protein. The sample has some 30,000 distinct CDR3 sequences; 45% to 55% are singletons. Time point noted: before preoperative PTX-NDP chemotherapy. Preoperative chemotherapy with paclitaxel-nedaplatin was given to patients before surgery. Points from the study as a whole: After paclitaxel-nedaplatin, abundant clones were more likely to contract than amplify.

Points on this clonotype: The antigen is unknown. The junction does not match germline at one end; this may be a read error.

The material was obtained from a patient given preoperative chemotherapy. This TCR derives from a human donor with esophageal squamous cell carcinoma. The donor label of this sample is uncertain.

CDR3 in DNA: TGTGCCAGCAGCTCCCGGACATACAACGGGGAGCAGTTCTTT. It codes for CASSSRTYNGEQFF. The chain employs TRBV7-6 and TRBJ2-2, with D tentatively TRBD1 or TRBD2 (5 bases each). The CDR3 has 14 amino acids. CDR1 and CDR2 (germline): SGHVS, FNYEAQ.